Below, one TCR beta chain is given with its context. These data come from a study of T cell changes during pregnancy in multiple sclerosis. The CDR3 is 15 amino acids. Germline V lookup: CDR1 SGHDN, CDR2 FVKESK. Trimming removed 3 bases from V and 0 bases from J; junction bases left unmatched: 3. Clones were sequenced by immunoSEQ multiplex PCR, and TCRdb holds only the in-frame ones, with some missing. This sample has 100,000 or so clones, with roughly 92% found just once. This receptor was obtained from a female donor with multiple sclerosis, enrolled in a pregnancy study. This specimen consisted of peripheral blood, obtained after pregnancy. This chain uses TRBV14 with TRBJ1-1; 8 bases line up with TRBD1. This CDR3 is CASSQRTGMNTEAFF. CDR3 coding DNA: TGTGCCAGCAGCCAGCGGACAGGGATGAACACTGAAGCTTTCTTT.